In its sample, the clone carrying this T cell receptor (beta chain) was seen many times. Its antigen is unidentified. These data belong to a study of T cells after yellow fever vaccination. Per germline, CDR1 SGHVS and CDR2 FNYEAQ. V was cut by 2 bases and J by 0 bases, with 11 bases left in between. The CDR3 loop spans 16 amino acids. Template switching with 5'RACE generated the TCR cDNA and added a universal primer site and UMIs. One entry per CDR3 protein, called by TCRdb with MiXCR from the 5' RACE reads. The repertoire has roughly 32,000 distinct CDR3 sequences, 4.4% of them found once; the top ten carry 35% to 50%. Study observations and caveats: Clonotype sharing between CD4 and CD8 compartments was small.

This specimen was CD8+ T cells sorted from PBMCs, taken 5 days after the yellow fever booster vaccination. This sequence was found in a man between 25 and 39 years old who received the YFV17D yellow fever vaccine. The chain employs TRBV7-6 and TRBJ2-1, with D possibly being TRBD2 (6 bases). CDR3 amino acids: CASSLIGGNSYNEQFF. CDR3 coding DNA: TGTGCCAGCAGCTTAATTGGGGGGAACTCCTACAATGAGCAGTTCTTC.